This T cell receptor (beta chain) comes out of a study of blood T cell repertoires in COVID-19. Study at large: Acute and convalescent COVID-19 samples came from the United States, Italy and Spain. T cells, B-cell-depleted T cells, or PBMCs provided the cDNA or gDNA that served as material.

This clone appeared once. As processed by the authors: Amplification with reference gene primers provided the estimates of nucleated cell counts. The protocol was immunoSEQ multiplex PCR, while the TCRdb copy is restricted to in-frame clones and leaves out a portion. The DNA gave D and trimming, while V, J and clone size come from that table. The table shows 100,000 to 150,000 clones, with approximately 89% occurring only once. The sample consisted of peripheral blood. The receptor was derived from a woman aged 60-75 years with acute or convalescent COVID-19.

CDR3 sequence (DNA): TGTGCCAGCAGAAAAGGGGTAGCGGGAGAAAGGCAAGAGACCCAGTACTTC. Translation: CASRKGVAGERQETQYF. The chain uses TRBV2 and TRBJ2-5; the match to TRBD2 covers 9 bases. J was trimmed by 2 bases and V by 6 bases; bases with no gene match: 13. Germline CDR1 reads SNHLY; CDR2 reads FYNNEI. The CDR3 has 17 amino acids.